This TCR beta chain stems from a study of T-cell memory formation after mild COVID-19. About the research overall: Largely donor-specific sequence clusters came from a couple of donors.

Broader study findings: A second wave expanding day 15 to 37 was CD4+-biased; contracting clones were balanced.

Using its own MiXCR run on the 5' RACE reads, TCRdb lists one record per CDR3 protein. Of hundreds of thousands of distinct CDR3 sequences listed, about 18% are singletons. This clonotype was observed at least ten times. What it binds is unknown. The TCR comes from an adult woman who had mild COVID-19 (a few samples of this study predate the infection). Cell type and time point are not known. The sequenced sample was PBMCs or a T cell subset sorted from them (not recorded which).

The CDR3 nucleotides are TGTGCCACCAGTGATTTAGGGACTAGCAATGAGCAGTTCTTC. Its translation: CATSDLGTSNEQFF. The chain links TRBV24-1 to TRBJ2-1, with 8 bases aligning to TRBD2. Germline CDR1 reads KGHDR; CDR2 reads SFDVKD. The CDR3 totals 14 residues. J was trimmed by 6 bases and V by 1 base; bases with no gene match: 1.